The entry below gives a single T cell receptor beta chain sequence along with its context. Libraries were prepared by immunoSEQ multiplex PCR; TCRdb keeps only in-frame clonotypes and omits some of them. The table lists 7,000 or so clones, about three fifths of them singletons. CDR3 length: 12 residues. Per the germline V gene, CDR1 is SGHVS and CDR2 is FNYEAQ. The V end was cut by 8 bases, the J end by 6 bases, with 10 bases between. Positive selection with magnetic beads achieved the isolation of CD4+ and CD8+ cells, followed by a flow cytometry check of purity. These data originate in a study of somatic mutations in cytotoxic T cells in rheumatoid arthritis. The wider study: Flow sorting yielded some V beta antibody-stained T-cell populations at nearly 100% purity, among them V beta1+ cells sequenced for TCRB.

V gene TRBV7-6 combines with J gene TRBJ2-2, with D perhaps TRBD1 or TRBD2 (7 bases each). The sequenced material came from CD8+ T cells sorted from blood. This sequence originates from a woman in her thirties or forties in good health. CDR3 sequence: CASQGGAGELFF. The CDR3 bases are TGTGCCAGCCAGGGGGGGGCCGGGGAGCTGTTTTTT.